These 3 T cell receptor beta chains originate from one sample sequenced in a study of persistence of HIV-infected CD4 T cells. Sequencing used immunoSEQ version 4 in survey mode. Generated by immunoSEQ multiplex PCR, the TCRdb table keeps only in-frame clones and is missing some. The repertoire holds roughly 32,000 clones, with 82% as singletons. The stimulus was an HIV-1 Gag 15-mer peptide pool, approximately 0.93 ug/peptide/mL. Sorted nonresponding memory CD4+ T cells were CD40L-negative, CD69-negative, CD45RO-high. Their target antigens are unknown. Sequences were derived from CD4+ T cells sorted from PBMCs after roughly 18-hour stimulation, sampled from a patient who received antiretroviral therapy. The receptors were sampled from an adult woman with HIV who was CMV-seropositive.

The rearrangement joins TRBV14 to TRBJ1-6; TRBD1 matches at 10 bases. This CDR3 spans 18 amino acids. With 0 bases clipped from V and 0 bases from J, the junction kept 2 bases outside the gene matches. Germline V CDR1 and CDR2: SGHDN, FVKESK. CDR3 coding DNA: TGTGCCAGCAGCCAAGATCGACAGGGGGCCTCCTATAATTCACCCCTCCACTTT. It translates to CASSQDRQGASYNSPLHF.

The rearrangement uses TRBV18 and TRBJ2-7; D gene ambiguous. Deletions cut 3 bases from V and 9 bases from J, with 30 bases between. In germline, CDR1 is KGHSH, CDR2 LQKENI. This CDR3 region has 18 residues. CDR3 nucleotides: TGTGCCAGCTCACCTAAGACCTCGGATATCCCCCGTGTCAGTCGGCAGTACTTC. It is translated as CASSPKTSDIPRVSRQYF.

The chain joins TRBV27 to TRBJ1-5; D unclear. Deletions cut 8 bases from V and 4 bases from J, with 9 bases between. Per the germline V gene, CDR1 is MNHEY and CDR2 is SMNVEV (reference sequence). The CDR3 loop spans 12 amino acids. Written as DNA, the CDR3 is TGTGCCAGCGGCCTTGAAAATCAGCCCCAGCATTTT. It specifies CASGLENQPQHF.